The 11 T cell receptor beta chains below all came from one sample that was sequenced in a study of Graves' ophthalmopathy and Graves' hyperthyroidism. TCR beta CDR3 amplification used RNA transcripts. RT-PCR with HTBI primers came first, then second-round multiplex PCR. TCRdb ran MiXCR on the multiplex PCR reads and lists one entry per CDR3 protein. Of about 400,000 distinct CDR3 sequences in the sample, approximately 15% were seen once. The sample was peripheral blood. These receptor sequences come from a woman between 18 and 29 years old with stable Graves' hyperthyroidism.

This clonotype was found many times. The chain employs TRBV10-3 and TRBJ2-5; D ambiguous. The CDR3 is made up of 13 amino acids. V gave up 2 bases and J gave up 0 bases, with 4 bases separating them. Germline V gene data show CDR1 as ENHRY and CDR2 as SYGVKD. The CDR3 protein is CAISEADQETQYF. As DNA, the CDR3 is TGTGCCATCAGTGAGGCTGACCAAGAGACCCAGTACTTC.

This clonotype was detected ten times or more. DNA for the CDR3: TGTGCCAGCAGTTTATCCGGGACAGGGGGCTTCGGGGAGCTGTTTTTT. This translates into CASSLSGTGGFGELFF. This chain uses TRBV27 with TRBJ2-2; TRBD1 matches at 12 bases. The V gene end was trimmed by 0 bases and the J gene end by 7 bases; junction bases not matched to a gene: 3. CDR3 size: 16 residues. Germline-derived CDR1 and CDR2 are MNHEY and SMNVEV (reference sequence).

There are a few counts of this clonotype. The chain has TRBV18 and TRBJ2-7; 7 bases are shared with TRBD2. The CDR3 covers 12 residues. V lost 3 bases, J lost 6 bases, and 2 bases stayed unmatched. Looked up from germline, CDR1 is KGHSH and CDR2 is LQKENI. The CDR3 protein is CASSPGGIEQYF. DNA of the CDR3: TGTGCCAGCTCACCCGGGGGGATCGAGCAGTACTTC.

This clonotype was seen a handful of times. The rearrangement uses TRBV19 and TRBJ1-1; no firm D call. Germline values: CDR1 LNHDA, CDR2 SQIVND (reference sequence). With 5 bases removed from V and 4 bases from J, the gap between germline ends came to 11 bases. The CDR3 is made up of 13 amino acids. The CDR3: CASSSSGATEAFF. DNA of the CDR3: TGTGCCAGTAGTTCATCTGGTGCCACTGAAGCTTTCTTT.

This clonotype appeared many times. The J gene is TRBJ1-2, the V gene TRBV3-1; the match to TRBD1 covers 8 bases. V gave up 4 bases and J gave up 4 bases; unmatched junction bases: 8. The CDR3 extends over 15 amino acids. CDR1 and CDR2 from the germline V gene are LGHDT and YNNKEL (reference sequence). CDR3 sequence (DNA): TGTGCCAGCAGCCGAGAGACAGGGGAGGTCTATGGCTACACCTTC. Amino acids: CASSRETGEVYGYTF. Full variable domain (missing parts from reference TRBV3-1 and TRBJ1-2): DTAVSQTPKYLVTQMGNDKSIKCEQNLGHDTMYWYKQDSKKFLKIMFSYNNKELIINETVPNRFSPKSPDKAHLNLHINSLELGDSAVYFCASSRETGEVYGYTFGSGTRLTVV.

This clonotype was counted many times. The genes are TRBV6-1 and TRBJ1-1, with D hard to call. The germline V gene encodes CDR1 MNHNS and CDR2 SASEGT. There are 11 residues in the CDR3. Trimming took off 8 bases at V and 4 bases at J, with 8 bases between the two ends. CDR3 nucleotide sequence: TGTGCCAGCGGTGGGAGCACTGAAGCTTTCTTT. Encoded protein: CASGGSTEAFF.

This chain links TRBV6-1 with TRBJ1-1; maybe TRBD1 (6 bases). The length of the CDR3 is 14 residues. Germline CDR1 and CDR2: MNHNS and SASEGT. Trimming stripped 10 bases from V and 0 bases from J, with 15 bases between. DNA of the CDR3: TGTGCCACTTACAGGGACGACATGAACACTGAAGCTTTCTTT. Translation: CATYRDDMNTEAFF.

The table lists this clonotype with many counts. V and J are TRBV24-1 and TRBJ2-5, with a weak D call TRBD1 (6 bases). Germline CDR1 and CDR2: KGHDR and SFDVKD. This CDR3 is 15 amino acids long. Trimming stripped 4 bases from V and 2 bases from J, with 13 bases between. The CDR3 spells CATSEPSGQQETQYF. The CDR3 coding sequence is TGTGCCACCAGTGAACCTTCCGGACAGCAAGAGACCCAGTACTTC.

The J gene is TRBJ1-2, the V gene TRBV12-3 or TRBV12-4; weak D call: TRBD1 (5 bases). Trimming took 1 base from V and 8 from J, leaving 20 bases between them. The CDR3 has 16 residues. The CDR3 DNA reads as TGTGCCAGCAGTTTAGACTGGAGGGGAGGAGGTGACGGCTACACCTTC. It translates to CASSLDWRGGGDGYTF.

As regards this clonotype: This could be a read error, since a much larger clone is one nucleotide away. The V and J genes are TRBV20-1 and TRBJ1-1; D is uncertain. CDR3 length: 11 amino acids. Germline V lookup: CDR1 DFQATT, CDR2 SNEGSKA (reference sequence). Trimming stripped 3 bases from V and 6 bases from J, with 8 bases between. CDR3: CSARTAAEAFF. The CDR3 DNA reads TGCAGTGCTAGGACGGCGGCTGAAGCTTTCTTT.

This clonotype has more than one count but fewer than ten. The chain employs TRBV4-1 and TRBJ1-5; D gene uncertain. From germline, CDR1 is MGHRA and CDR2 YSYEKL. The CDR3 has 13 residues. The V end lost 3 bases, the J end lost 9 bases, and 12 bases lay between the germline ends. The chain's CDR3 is CASSHEGAGPQHF. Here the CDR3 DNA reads TGCGCCAGCAGCCACGAGGGTGCGGGGCCCCAGCATTTT.